A single sample gave rise to the 26 T cell receptor beta chains below, sequenced in a study of blood T cells in healthy people across ages. A sample-barcoded 5' primer and a J-beta primer mix were used in a second PCR of about 7 to 11 cycles. TCRdb analysed the 5' RACE reads with MiXCR anew, one entry per CDR3 protein. The sample consists of roughly 2 million distinct CDR3 sequences, approximately 50% of them appearing once. Sequenced: blood. All receptors come from a woman aged 40 to 50 in good health.

The chain employs TRBV4-1 and TRBJ1-2; 8 bases are shared with TRBD1. The CDR3 extends over 17 amino acids. Unmatched junction bases numbered 8, after V lost 1 base and J lost 1 base. Germline V gives CDR1 MGHRA, CDR2 YSYEKL. CDR3 nucleotides: TGCGCCAGCAGCCAAGCCCCGGACAGGGCTGATAACTATGGCTACACCTTC. Protein: CASSQAPDRADNYGYTF.

V usage is TRBV9 and J usage is TRBJ1-4; no clear D. CDR1 is SGDLS and CDR2 is YYNGEE in the germline V gene. With 3 bases removed from V and 8 bases from J, the gap between germline ends came to 14 bases. The CDR3 covers 14 residues. Written as DNA, the CDR3 is TGTGCCAGCAGCGCCCGTACGATCGGAGAAAAACTGTTTTTT. Translated: CASSARTIGEKLFF.

In this sample, this clonotype turned up a few times. This chain connects TRBV20-1 to TRBJ2-5; 13 nucleotides match TRBD2. The germline gives CDR1 DFQATT, CDR2 SNEGSKA (reference sequence). The CDR3 extends over 14 amino acids. V was clipped by 3 bases and J by 5 bases; unmatched bases: 3. CDR3 residues: CSASKLAGGETQYF. Here the CDR3 DNA reads TGCAGTGCTAGCAAACTAGCGGGGGGGGAGACCCAGTACTTC.

V gene TRBV20-1 combines with J gene TRBJ2-5, with 7 bases matching TRBD1. The germline CDR1 and CDR2 sequences are DFQATT and SNEGSKA (reference sequence). CDR3 length equals 13 residues. The ends lost 6 bases at V and 5 bases at J; junction bases unmatched: 9. The CDR3 spells CSATVDRDETQYF. The DNA for the CDR3 is TGCAGTGCAACGGTCGACAGGGATGAGACCCAGTACTTC.

This chain connects TRBV2 to TRBJ1-4, with D tentatively TRBD1 (5 bases). The CDR3 contains 14 residues. Germline V gives CDR1 SNHLY, CDR2 FYNNEI. V was shortened by 6 bases and J by 4 bases, with 12 bases between the two germline ends. The CDR3 coding sequence is TGTGCCAGCAGAGTCGGGACTCATAATGAAAAACTGTTTTTT. Encoded protein: CASRVGTHNEKLFF.

This clonotype was found many times. This chain uses TRBV29-1 with TRBJ2-7; no clear D gene. CDR1 SQVTM and CDR2 ANQGSEA come from the germline V gene. The CDR3 is 14 residues long. Deletions cut 4 bases from V and 0 bases from J, with 13 bases between. The CDR3 bases are TGCAGCGTTGCTAAGCAAATGACCTCCTACGAGCAGTACTTC. This codes for CSVAKQMTSYEQYF.

This clonotype has a handful of counts. This chain connects TRBV4-3 to TRBJ2-5; 12 bases align to TRBD2. The V gene end was trimmed by 0 bases and the J gene end by 0 bases; junction bases not matched to a gene: 5. This CDR3 contains 18 residues. CDR1 LGHNA and CDR2 YSLEER come from the germline V gene. CDR3 nucleotides: TGCGCCAGCAGCCAAGAACTAGCGGGGGGTGGGTACCAAGAGACCCAGTACTTC. The encoded protein is CASSQELAGGGYQETQYF.

In the case of this clonotype: At one boundary the junction diverges from the germline segment, which might be a read error. The chain combines TRBV9 with TRBJ2-1, with D perhaps TRBD2 (5 bases). Germline CDR1 reads SGDLS; CDR2 reads YYNGEE. There are 15 residues in the CDR3. CDR3 loop: CASSVDLSSYNERYF. The CDR3 bases are TGTGCCAGCAGCGTCGACTTGAGCTCCTACAATGAGCGGTACTTC.

Note on this clonotype: One base away lies a much larger clone, so this may be a sequencing read error. The J gene is TRBJ1-2, the V gene TRBV12-3 or TRBV12-4; 8 bases match TRBD1. The CDR3 is 17 residues long. The CDR3 DNA follows: TGTGCCGGCAGTTTAAGTACAGGGGGACTTTTTAACTATGGCTACACCTTC. It is translated as CAGSLSTGGLFNYGYTF.

This clonotype was observed a handful of times. The genes are TRBV6-1 and TRBJ2-1; D gene uncertain. V dropped 2 bases and J dropped 4 bases, with 6 bases sitting between them. The CDR3 contains 13 residues. Germline V gene sequence: CDR1 MNHNS, CDR2 SASEGT. As DNA, the CDR3 is TGTGCCAGCAGTGAAAACAGATACAATGAGCAGTTCTTC. This codes for CASSENRYNEQFF.

The rearrangement joins TRBV10-1 to TRBJ2-3; D is perhaps TRBD1 (5 bases). CDR3 length equals 17 residues. The germline V gene encodes CDR1 WNHNN and CDR2 SYGVQD (reference sequence). The V gene lost 2 bases and the J gene lost 4 bases, with 19 bases spanning the gap. CDR3 sequence: CASSEHGAGFRSDTQYF. CDR3 in DNA: TGCGCCAGCAGTGAGCATGGGGCAGGCTTCAGGTCAGATACGCAGTATTTT.

This clonotype was counted between two and nine times. The genes are TRBV12-3 or TRBV12-4 and TRBJ2-3; tentative D call: TRBD2 (7 bases). The CDR3 contains 12 residues. Trimming took off 6 bases at V and 8 bases at J, with 12 bases between the two ends. The CDR3 nucleotides read TGTGCCAGCAGGGTCCGGGGGGCTACGCAGTATTTT. It yields the protein CASRVRGATQYF.

This chain links TRBV4-3 with TRBJ1-4; a weak D match, TRBD1 (5 bases). CDR3 size: 16 residues. Looked up from germline, CDR1 is LGHNA and CDR2 is YSLEER. Between the trimmed V and J ends, which lost 2 bases and 3 bases, there was a span of 13 bases. CDR3 amino acids: CASSQSSGGSNEKLFF. CDR3 DNA sequence: TGCGCCAGCAGCCAATCCTCGGGGGGGTCTAATGAAAAACTGTTTTTT.

This clonotype was observed once. V and J are TRBV28 and TRBJ2-6; D could derive from TRBD1 or TRBD2 (6 bases each). The CDR3 is 17 residues long. Germline CDR1 MDHEN, CDR2 SYDVKM. V lost 9 bases, J lost 4 bases, and 22 bases lay in between. The CDR3 loop reads CASRQFTGGLGANVLTF. The CDR3 DNA is TGTGCCAGTCGACAGTTTACCGGGGGCTTGGGGGCCAACGTCCTGACTTTC.

This clonotype was counted a few times. The J gene is TRBJ2-3, the V gene TRBV28, with TRBD2 matching over 11 bases. Germline V lookup: CDR1 MDHEN, CDR2 SYDVKM. This CDR3 spans 16 amino acids. The V gene end was trimmed by 6 bases and the J gene end by 7 bases; junction bases not matched to a gene: 12. The CDR3 loop reads CASSLHSGGAMNTQYF. In nucleotides, the CDR3 is TGTGCCAGCAGCTTACATAGCGGGGGGGCAATGAATACGCAGTATTTT.

The gene calls are TRBV4-2 and TRBJ2-7; no reliable D call. Germline V gene sequence: CDR1 LGHNA, CDR2 YNFKEQ. The CDR3 covers 16 residues. Trimming stripped 0 bases from V and 3 bases from J, with 15 bases between. The CDR3 loop is CASSQEGDTTVYEQYF. CDR3 bases: TGTGCCAGCAGCCAAGAAGGAGACACAACAGTCTACGAGCAGTACTTC.

This clonotype showed up just once. The chain employs TRBV27 and TRBJ2-3; D is unclear. From germline, CDR1 is MNHEY and CDR2 SMNVEV (reference sequence). Trimming cost V 0 bases and J 0 bases, with 13 bases left between them. The CDR3 is 17 amino acids. The CDR3 loop reads CASSLSVYSASTDTQYF. In DNA form, the CDR3 reads TGTGCCAGCAGTTTATCAGTCTATAGTGCTAGCACAGATACGCAGTATTTT.

This chain uses TRBV9 with TRBJ2-5; D is perhaps TRBD2 (6 bases). The V gene's germline CDR1 is SGDLS and CDR2 YYNGEE. The V and J ends lost 0 bases and 1 base respectively, with 13 bases between them. This CDR3 region has 16 residues. The CDR3 bases are TGTGCCAGCAGCGTAGCTTTCGGGGGTGTCCAAGAGACCCAGTACTTC. Encoded protein: CASSVAFGGVQETQYF.

The chain employs TRBV6-1 and TRBJ1-4; D gene unclear. In germline, CDR1 is MNHNS, CDR2 SASEGT. V gave up 3 bases and J gave up 4 bases, with 6 bases separating them. The CDR3 sequence is 13 residues long. The CDR3 DNA is TGTGCCAGCAGTGATACCGTTAATGAAAAACTGTTTTTT. Residues: CASSDTVNEKLFF.

This clonotype was found a few times. V usage is TRBV20-1 and J usage is TRBJ2-3; 8 bases are shared with TRBD2. With 5 bases clipped from V and 3 bases from J, the junction kept 10 bases outside the gene matches. The V gene's germline CDR1 is DFQATT and CDR2 SNEGSKA (reference sequence). This CDR3 contains 15 residues. This chain's CDR3 is CSAVLISGVTDTQYF. The DNA of the CDR3 is TGCAGTGCTGTACTTATTAGCGGGGTTACAGATACGCAGTATTTT.

The rearrangement links TRBV29-1 to TRBJ1-1, with a tentative D call TRBD1 (5 bases). V lost 7 bases, J lost 8 bases, and 17 bases lay in between. The CDR3 contains 12 residues. Per the germline V gene, CDR1 is SQVTM and CDR2 is ANQGSEA. Here the CDR3 DNA reads TGCAGCGCCTCCGGGGGGGGAGGAGAAGCTTTCTTT. Encoded protein: CSASGGGGEAFF.

The V gene is TRBV7-9, the J gene TRBJ2-7, with a possible D match to TRBD1 (6 bases). Germline-derived CDR1 and CDR2 are SEHNR and FQNEAQ (reference sequence). With 6 bases removed from V and 3 bases from J, the gap between germline ends came to 21 bases. There are 16 residues in the CDR3. The CDR3 bases are TGTGCCAGCAGTCAACTCAAGGGGACACCGAACTACGAGCAGTACTTC. It codes for CASSQLKGTPNYEQYF.

This clonotype was observed a handful of times. This chain connects TRBV25-1 to TRBJ2-5; TRBD2 matches at 11 bases. Germline assignment: CDR1 MGHDK and CDR2 SYGVNS. The CDR3 loop spans 18 amino acids. Trimming removed 5 bases from V and 0 bases from J; junction bases left unmatched: 11. The CDR3 DNA follows: TGTGCCAGCAGTTCAACTAGCGGGGGACTGAAGTACCAAGAGACCCAGTACTTC. It is translated as CASSSTSGGLKYQETQYF.

The rearrangement links TRBV12-3 or TRBV12-4 to TRBJ2-3; D ambiguous. The CDR3 spans 17 residues. The ends were cut back, 6 bases at V and 1 base at J, with 20 bases in the middle. CDR3 nucleotides: TGTGCCAGCAGCTCCATGACGCTGCTCGAGGGCACAGATACGCAGTATTTT. Its translation is CASSSMTLLEGTDTQYF.

In this sample, this clonotype turned up a few times. The chain combines TRBV28 with TRBJ2-1, with 7 bases aligning to TRBD2. Losses at the gene ends were 5 bases for V and 5 bases for J; bases not matched to a gene: 21. CDR1 and CDR2 from the germline V gene are MDHEN and SYDVKM. This CDR3 contains 19 residues. The DNA for the CDR3 is TGTGCCAGCAGTCCGATCAGTAGTTACCGCGCGGGGGTTAACAATGAGCAGTTCTTC. It codes for CASSPISSYRAGVNNEQFF.

Ten or more counts support this clonotype. V usage is TRBV4-2 and J usage is TRBJ2-1; 8 bases are a match to TRBD2. Germline CDR1 is LGHNA and CDR2 is YNFKEQ. This CDR3 contains 16 residues. V gave up 1 base and J gave up 5 bases; unmatched junction bases: 7. The CDR3 DNA follows: TGTGCCAGCAGCCAAGGGGCGCGGGGGGCAAACAATGAGCAGTTCTTC. As protein: CASSQGARGANNEQFF.